One and the same sample provided the 25 T cell receptor beta chains below, sequenced in a study of CD8 T cells in ankylosing spondylitis. Broader study findings: In ankylosing spondylitis blood, a motif of eight highly homologous TCR beta variants appeared characteristic.

Via MiXCR, TCRdb re-called the 5' RACE reads, giving one row per CDR3 protein. The sample yields a few hundred thousand distinct CDR3 sequences, approximately 8% seen once. These receptors are not linked to any known antigen. The sequencing input was blood, either unsorted or a sorted T cell fraction (not recorded which). These receptors came from a male donor with ankylosing spondylitis.

Concerning this clonotype: Germline is not matched at one junction end, which may reflect a read error. The chain couples TRBV20-1 to TRBJ2-2, with D perhaps TRBD2 (5 bases). The CDR3 covers 17 residues. Germline V gene lookup returns CDR1 DFQATT and CDR2 SNEGSKA (reference sequence). In DNA, the CDR3 is TGCTGTGCTAGAGATCGGAGTTCGGCTAGCAGGTCCGGGGAGCTGTTTTTT. Translated: CCARDRSSASRSGELFF.

The genes are TRBV6-1 and TRBJ1-4; no definite D call. V was shortened by 8 bases and J by 3 bases, with 16 bases between the two germline ends. CDR3 length: 15 residues. Germline loops: CDR1 MNHNS, CDR2 SASEGT. The CDR3 loop is CASSFGGRSNEKLFF. CDR3 DNA: TGTGCCAGCTCTTTTGGAGGGAGGTCTAATGAAAAACTGTTTTTT.

In this sample, this clonotype turned up many times. The genes are TRBV4-3 and TRBJ2-2; 9 bases are a match to TRBD1. The CDR3 covers 17 residues. Losses at the gene ends were 3 bases for V and 7 bases for J; bases not matched to a gene: 12. The germline gives CDR1 LGHNA, CDR2 YSLEER. CDR3 nucleotides: TGCGCCAGCAGCCAGGCTCAACAGGGGGCGTCTTTCGGGGAGCTGTTTTTT. Translated, it gives CASSQAQQGASFGELFF.

This chain uses TRBV9 with TRBJ2-1; TRBD2 might be the D (6 bases). Germline assignment: CDR1 SGDLS and CDR2 YYNGEE. Between the trimmed V and J ends, which lost 3 bases and 0 bases, there was a span of 13 bases. The CDR3 spans 16 residues. CDR3 DNA: TGTGCCAGCAGCGCGCCTAGCGTACGCTCCTACAATGAGCAGTTCTTC. Translated, it gives CASSAPSVRSYNEQFF.

The J gene is TRBJ1-4, the V gene TRBV12-5; D is ambiguous. Germline lookup yields CDR1 LGHNT and CDR2 FRNRAP. V shed 1 base and J shed 4 bases, with 7 bases lying between them. This CDR3 contains 14 residues. The CDR3 loop reads CASGLGLINEKLFF. CDR3 nucleotides: TGTGCTAGTGGTTTGGGTCTGATTAATGAAAAACTGTTTTTT.

This clonotype was seen repeatedly, ten times or more. The V call is TRBV12-3 or TRBV12-4, the J call TRBJ2-3, with D tentatively TRBD2 (5 bases). V was pared by 6 bases and J by 0 bases, with 10 bases between. This CDR3 contains 14 residues. CDR3 coding DNA: TGTGCCAGCAGCTTACTAGATAGCACAGATACGCAGTATTTT. It specifies CASSLLDSTDTQYF.

This clonotype was seen repeatedly, ten times or more. The rearrangement links TRBV2 to TRBJ2-3; the D gene is possibly TRBD2 (6 bases). The CDR3 totals 14 residues. Trimming removed 5 bases at V and 1 base at J, with 10 bases between. Germline assignment: CDR1 SNHLY and CDR2 FYNNEI. CDR3 coding DNA: TGTGCCAGCAGTTCCAGGGAGGGCACAGATACGCAGTATTTT. Protein: CASSSREGTDTQYF.

This clonotype was counted only a few times. This chain uses TRBV12-3 or TRBV12-4 with TRBJ1-1, with 7 bases aligning to TRBD1. The CDR3 runs 15 residues. The junction had 6 bases not matched to a gene; V was cut back by 5 bases and J by 0 bases. For the CDR3, the DNA is TGTGCCAGCAGTCGAAGACAGGGCCTGAACACTGAAGCTTTCTTT. Translating it yields CASSRRQGLNTEAFF.

This clonotype has a count of ten or more. The chain has TRBV18 and TRBJ2-1, with 7 bases lining up with TRBD2. With V trimmed by 0 bases and J by 4 bases, 9 bases remained unmatched. The CDR3 is made up of 17 amino acids. Germline CDR1 and CDR2: KGHSH and LQKENI. CDR3 DNA sequence: TGTGCCAGCTCACCACCGACTGGGGGGGGACGGTACAATGAGCAGTTCTTC. Its translation: CASSPPTGGGRYNEQFF.

The rearrangement links TRBV15 to TRBJ2-3, with 14 nucleotides matching TRBD2. The germline CDR1 and CDR2 sequences are LNHNV and YYDKDF (reference sequence). V shed 4 bases and J 3 bases; nucleotides not matched to a gene: 9. The CDR3 loop spans 18 amino acids. The CDR3 loop reads CATSTRDGTSGRTDTQYF. The CDR3, as DNA: TGTGCCACCAGCACAAGAGATGGGACTAGCGGGAGAACAGATACGCAGTATTTT.

This clonotype has just a few counts. The chain uses TRBV5-6 and TRBJ2-3; TRBD2 matches 14 bases. The V gene end was trimmed by 4 bases and the J gene end by 5 bases; junction bases not matched to a gene: 6. The germline CDR1 and CDR2 sequences are SGHDT and YYEEEE. This CDR3 contains 16 residues. This CDR3 reads CASSAGLAGEGDTQYF. DNA for the CDR3: TGTGCCAGCAGCGCGGGACTAGCGGGAGAGGGAGATACGCAGTATTTT.

The chain links TRBV20-1 to TRBJ2-7, with D tentatively TRBD2 (6 bases). Germline loops: CDR1 DFQATT, CDR2 SNEGSKA (reference sequence). Between the trimmed V and J ends, which lost 1 base and 3 bases, there was a span of 19 bases. There are 16 residues in the CDR3. CDR3 region: CSARGPEPGTYYEQYF. In DNA, the CDR3 is TGCAGTGCTAGAGGGCCGGAGCCCGGGACTTACTACGAGCAGTACTTC.

The table lists this clonotype with many counts. This chain uses TRBV7-9 with TRBJ2-2, with 8 positions matching TRBD1. V shed 6 bases and J 8 bases; nucleotides not matched to a gene: 5. CDR3 length equals 13 residues. Looked up from germline, CDR1 is SEHNR and CDR2 is FQNEAQ (reference sequence). Here the CDR3 DNA reads TGTGCCAGCAGAGGACAGGGTTCGGGGGAGCTGTTTTTT. This sequence encodes CASRGQGSGELFF.

The chain recombines TRBV29-1 with TRBJ1-2, with 9 bases lining up with TRBD1. V was pared by 3 bases and J by 3 bases, with 5 bases of the junction left unmatched. The CDR3 totals 14 residues. Looked up from germline, CDR1 is SQVTM and CDR2 is ANQGSEA. This chain's CDR3 is CSVDKTGGDYGYTF. CDR3 DNA sequence: TGCAGCGTTGACAAGACAGGGGGGGACTATGGCTACACCTTC.

This clonotype occurred many times. V is TRBV29-1 and J is TRBJ1-5, with D perhaps TRBD1 (5 bases). CDR3 length: 14 residues. The V and J ends lost 4 bases and 1 base respectively, with 11 bases between them. Germline V CDR1 and CDR2: SQVTM, ANQGSEA. CDR3 residues: CSVGLAGSNQPQHF. In DNA, the CDR3 is TGCAGCGTTGGTCTGGCAGGGAGCAATCAGCCCCAGCATTTT.

Of note for this clonotype: Sequence at one end of the junction differs from germline and may be a read error. This sequence joins TRBV20-1 and TRBJ2-2; TRBD2 matches at 9 bases. Germline V gene data show CDR1 as DFQATT and CDR2 as SNEGSKA (reference sequence). This CDR3 is built from 15 residues. The CDR3 protein is CRARISGSDTGELFF. The CDR3 DNA reads TGCCGTGCTAGGATTAGCGGGAGTGACACCGGGGAGCTGTTTTTT.

The chain links TRBV12-3 or TRBV12-4 to TRBJ2-2, with D hard to call. The CDR3 loop spans 15 amino acids. Deletions cut 6 bases from V and 7 bases from J, with 18 bases between. The DNA for the CDR3 is TGTGCCAGCAGCATAGGGCAGATCTGGGGCGGGGAGCTGTTTTTT. The encoded protein is CASSIGQIWGGELFF.

This clonotype was seen a handful of times. The chain is built from TRBV2 and TRBJ1-4; D perhaps matches TRBD1 (5 bases). The CDR3 spans 15 residues. The germline V and J ends were trimmed by 2 bases and 7 bases, with 14 bases remaining between them. Germline CDR1 reads SNHLY; CDR2 reads FYNNEI. The CDR3, as DNA: TGTGCCAGCAGTGAATTGGGGCGGACGGGTGAAAAACTGTTTTTT. Amino acid sequence: CASSELGRTGEKLFF.

This clonotype was observed once. The chain couples TRBV7-2 to TRBJ2-5; TRBD1 agrees at 7 bases. V trimming: 4 bases; J trimming: 5 bases; junction bases outside the gene matches: 13. CDR3 length: 16 amino acids. From germline, CDR1 is SGHTA and CDR2 FQGNSA. The CDR3 sequence: CASSSRTGAVVETQYF. For the CDR3, the DNA is TGTGCCAGCAGCTCCCGTACAGGGGCTGTGGTGGAGACCCAGTACTTC.

This clonotype came up a few times. This rearrangement joins TRBV7-9 to TRBJ1-2; D is possibly TRBD1 (5 bases). Germline loops: CDR1 SEHNR, CDR2 FQNEAQ (reference sequence). The CDR3 consists of 12 residues. The V end was cut by 4 bases, the J end by 3 bases, with 6 bases between. CDR3 protein: CASSWGDYGYTF. Here the CDR3 DNA reads TGTGCCAGCAGCTGGGGGGACTATGGCTACACCTTC. Complete variable domain (other parts from reference TRBV7-9 and TRBJ1-2): DTGVSQNPRHKITKRGQNVTFRCDPISEHNRLYWYRQTLGQGPEFLTYFQNEAQLEKSRLLSDRFSAERPKGSFSTLEIQRTEQGDSAMYLCASSWGDYGYTFGSGTRLTVV.

There are many counts of this clonotype. The chain has TRBV29-1 and TRBJ1-1, with TRBD1 identical over 7 bases. CDR1 and CDR2 from the germline V gene are SQVTM and ANQGSEA. The V gene end was trimmed by 7 bases and the J gene end by 1 base; junction bases not matched to a gene: 9. The CDR3 sequence is 14 residues long. The CDR3 region has the DNA TGCAGCGAATTCTTCAGGGGGACGAACACTGAAGCTTTCTTT. It is translated as CSEFFRGTNTEAFF.

This clonotype was seen at least ten times. The chain is built from TRBV29-1 and TRBJ2-7; D perhaps matches TRBD1 (5 bases). The CDR3 runs 11 residues. V was pared by 5 bases and J by 2 bases, with 7 bases between. Germline V gene data show CDR1 as SQVTM and CDR2 as ANQGSEA. CDR3 DNA sequence: TGCAGCGTTCCCAGGGCCTACGAGCAGTACTTC. Amino acid sequence: CSVPRAYEQYF.

This clonotype was found a few times. The rearrangement joins TRBV5-1 to TRBJ1-6; no firm D call. Trimming removed 4 bases from V and 7 bases from J, with 18 bases in between. This CDR3 is 16 amino acids long. Germline assignment: CDR1 SGHRS and CDR2 YFSETQ. In DNA form, the CDR3 reads TGCGCCAGCAGCGAATGGGGAGGAGGGCTGAATTCACCCCTCCACTTT. It is translated as CASSEWGGGLNSPLHF. The entire variable domain, with the rest obtained from reference TRBV5-1 and TRBJ1-6, is as follows: KAGVTQTPRYLIKTRGQQVTLSCSPISGHRSVSWYQQTPGQGLQFLFEYFSETQRNKGNFPGRFSGRQFSNSRSEMNVSTLELGDSALYLCASSEWGGGLNSPLHFGNGTRLTVT.

The chain uses TRBV7-3 and TRBJ2-1; no definite D call. Trimming took 5 bases from V and 5 from J, leaving 16 bases between them. The CDR3 covers 15 residues. Germline V lookup: CDR1 SGHTA, CDR2 FQGTGA. As DNA, the CDR3 is TGTGCCAGCAGCCCATATGGACCTACCGACAATGAGCAGTTCTTC. The encoded protein is CASSPYGPTDNEQFF.

This clonotype was seen only a few times. The J gene is TRBJ1-5, the V gene TRBV5-6; no clear D. CDR1 is SGHDT, CDR2 YYEEEE, per germline. The CDR3 runs 15 residues. Trimming cost V 4 bases and J 2 bases, with 13 bases left between them. In nucleotides, the CDR3 is TGTGCCAGCAGCACCGCAAAGTCTGGCAATCAGCCCCAGCATTTT. It encodes CASSTAKSGNQPQHF. The variable domain in full, completed from reference TRBV5-6 and TRBJ1-5, reads DAGVTQSPTHLIKTRGQQVTLRCSPKSGHDTVSWYQQALGQGPQFIFQYYEEEERQRGNFPDRFSGHQFPNYSSELNVNALLLGDSALYLCASSTAKSGNQPQHFGDGTRLSIL.